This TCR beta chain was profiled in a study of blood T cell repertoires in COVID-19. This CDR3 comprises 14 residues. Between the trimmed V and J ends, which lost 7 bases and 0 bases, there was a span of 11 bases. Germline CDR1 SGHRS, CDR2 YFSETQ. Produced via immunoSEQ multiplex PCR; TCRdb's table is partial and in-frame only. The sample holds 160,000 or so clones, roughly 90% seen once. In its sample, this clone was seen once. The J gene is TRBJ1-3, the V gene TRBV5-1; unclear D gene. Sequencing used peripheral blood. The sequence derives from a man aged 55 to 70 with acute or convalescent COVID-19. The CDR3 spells CASASVSSGNTIYF. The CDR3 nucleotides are TGCGCCAGCGCCTCGGTGAGCTCTGGAAACACCATATATTTT.